This entry lists 22 T cell receptor beta chains sequenced from one sample in a study of T cell responses to AZD1222 COVID-19 vaccine. Profiling relied on immunoSEQ multiplex PCR, and the TCRdb table lists in-frame clones only, not all of them. The profile shows around 100,000 clones, around nine tenths of them singletons. The source material was peripheral blood, sampled on day 0 of AZD1222 vaccination. The receptor set was obtained from an adult in good health.

This sequence joins TRBV18 and TRBJ2-2; tentative D call: TRBD2 (5 bases). CDR1 is KGHSH and CDR2 is LQKENI in the germline V gene. This CDR3 region has 16 residues. The V end was cut by 1 base, the J end by 0 bases, with 9 bases between. The CDR3 protein is CASSPRTAPNTGELFF. The CDR3 DNA reads TGTGCCAGCTCACCACGGACTGCCCCGAACACCGGGGAGCTGTTTTTT.

The genes are TRBV12-3 or TRBV12-4 and TRBJ1-2, with D unresolved. The CDR3 length is 13 residues. Between the trimmed V and J ends, which lost 2 bases and 6 bases, there was a span of 10 bases. The CDR3 DNA reads as TGTGCCAGCAGTTTAAGAGGAGGAGATGGCTACACCTTC. Amino acids: CASSLRGGDGYTF.

This clone was seen only once. The chain employs TRBV20-1 and TRBJ1-1, with D uncertain. V was pared by 3 bases and J by 1 base, with 6 bases between. There are 12 residues in the CDR3. The germline CDR1 and CDR2 sequences are DFQATT and SNEGSKA (reference sequence). The CDR3 DNA follows: TGCAGTGCTAGTTATGCGAACACTGAAGCTTTCTTT. Amino acids: CSASYANTEAFF.

The chain employs TRBV19 and TRBJ1-5; maybe TRBD1 (6 bases). Germline CDR1 and CDR2: LNHDA and SQIVND (reference sequence). Trimming removed 4 bases from V and 3 bases from J, with 13 bases in between. The CDR3 consists of 15 residues. In nucleotides, the CDR3 is TGTGCCAGTAGTAAGACAGGATCCTTCAATCAGCCCCAGCATTTT. Translation gives CASSKTGSFNQPQHF.

The table lists this clone with a few counts. The CDR3 DNA follows: TGTGCCAGCAGCCCATCTAGCGGGGGAACGAACACCGGGGAGCTGTTTTTT. It specifies CASSPSSGGTNTGELFF. The V call is TRBV7-2, the J call TRBJ2-2; 10 nucleotides align to TRBD2. Trimming cost V 5 bases and J 0 bases; bases outside gene matches: 6. The length of the CDR3 is 17 residues. CDR1 and CDR2 from the germline V gene are SGHTA and FQGNSA.

This clone was picked up a small number of times. This rearrangement joins TRBV5-1 to TRBJ1-2, with 7 bases lining up with TRBD1. V lost 2 bases, J lost 11 bases, and 6 bases stayed unmatched. CDR1 and CDR2 from the germline V gene are SGHRS and YFSETQ. The CDR3 has 12 residues. CDR3 protein: CASSLQTGLYTF. In DNA, the CDR3 is TGCGCCAGCAGCTTACAGACAGGGCTATACACCTTC.

In its sample, this clone was seen a few times. The genes are TRBV20-1 and TRBJ2-5; D not resolved. Germline V gives CDR1 DFQATT, CDR2 SNEGSKA (reference sequence). V was trimmed by 2 bases and J by 2 bases, leaving 3 bases between them. The CDR3 length is 11 residues. The DNA for the CDR3 is TGCAGTGCTAGAAAGCAAGAGACCCAGTACTTC. Translating gives CSARKQETQYF.

This sequence joins TRBV19 and TRBJ1-5, with D possibly matching TRBD1 (5 bases). Trimming shortened V by 1 base and J by 10 bases, and 14 bases separated the two germline ends. Germline V gives CDR1 LNHDA, CDR2 SQIVND (reference sequence). This CDR3 has 14 residues. The CDR3 is CASSIGGQYNPQHF. The CDR3 DNA follows: TGTGCCAGTAGTATAGGAGGACAATATAATCCCCAGCATTTT.

This rearrangement joins TRBV7-9 to TRBJ1-2; D remains unclear. The CDR3 consists of 15 residues. Trimming left V 4 bases short and J 2 bases short, with 14 bases between. CDR1 is SEHNR and CDR2 is FQNEAQ in the germline V gene (reference sequence). The CDR3, as DNA: TGTGCCAGCAGCTCAGTCATACGGCGAAACTATGGCTACACCTTC. Translating it yields CASSSVIRRNYGYTF.

The chain couples TRBV3-1 (or the pseudogene TRBV3-2) to TRBJ2-5; D is unclear. Germline CDR1 reads LGHDT; CDR2 reads YNNKEL (reference sequence). Trimming cost V 1 base and J 5 bases, with 14 bases left between them. The CDR3 length is 15 residues. CDR3 coding DNA: TGTGCCAGCAGCCAAGGGATTTCCGATTATGAGACCCAGTACTTC. Translated, it gives CASSQGISDYETQYF.

This chain joins TRBV18 and TRBJ2-7; D uncertain. The CDR3 runs 14 residues. The germline gives CDR1 KGHSH, CDR2 LQKENI. Between the trimmed V and J ends, which lost 1 base and 0 bases, there was a span of 7 bases. DNA for the CDR3: TGTGCCAGCTCACCACGCGATAGCTCCTACGAGCAGTACTTC. This encodes CASSPRDSSYEQYF. The full variable domain, with the rest looked up from reference TRBV18 and TRBJ2-7, is NAGVMQNPRHLVRRRGQEARLRCSPMKGHSHVYWYRQLPEEGLKFMVYLQKENIIDESGMPKERFSAEFPKEGPSILRIQQVVRGDSAAYFCASSPRDSSYEQYFGPGTRLTVT.

J is TRBJ2-7 and V is TRBV27; a possible D gene is TRBD1 (6 bases). This CDR3 region has 16 residues. With 3 bases removed from V and 3 bases from J, the gap between germline ends came to 18 bases. The germline V gene encodes CDR1 MNHEY and CDR2 SMNVEV (reference sequence). DNA of the CDR3: TGTGCCAGCAGTTTGATACGCCAGGGGCGTATCTACGAGCAGTACTTC. Protein product: CASSLIRQGRIYEQYF.

J is TRBJ1-5 and V is TRBV19; no firm D call. The CDR3 runs to 14 residues. In germline, CDR1 is LNHDA, CDR2 SQIVND (reference sequence). The ends were cut back, 2 bases at V and 1 base at J, with 6 bases in the middle. The CDR3 region has the DNA TGTGCCAGTAGTATAAAAGGGAGCAATCAGCCCCAGCATTTT. Amino acids: CASSIKGSNQPQHF.

This clone has only one observation. V is TRBV4-2 and J is TRBJ2-3; D remains unclear. From germline, CDR1 is LGHNA and CDR2 YNFKEQ. Trimming stripped 3 bases from V and 1 base from J, with 11 bases between. CDR3 length equals 15 residues. CDR3 in amino acids: CASSHADQGTDTQYF. The CDR3 DNA follows: TGTGCCAGCAGCCACGCTGACCAAGGCACAGATACGCAGTATTTT.

This clone was detected only once. This rearrangement joins TRBV3-1 (or the pseudogene TRBV3-2) to TRBJ2-1, with 9 bases fitting TRBD2. V shed 1 base and J 14 bases; nucleotides not matched to a gene: 3. The CDR3 is made up of 12 amino acids. Germline CDR1 and CDR2: LGHDT and YNNKEL (reference sequence). CDR3 protein: CASSQGGLAEFF. DNA of the CDR3: TGTGCCAGCAGCCAAGGGGGACTAGCCGAGTTCTTC.

The chain has TRBV7-2 and TRBJ2-1; TRBD2 matches at 9 bases. V shed 5 bases and J 9 bases; nucleotides not matched to a gene: 14. The CDR3 totals 16 residues. The V gene's germline CDR1 is SGHTA and CDR2 FQGNSA. In nucleotides, the CDR3 is TGTGCCAGCAGCCGGGCCGAGCTAGCGGGAAAGAGTGAGCAGTTCTTC. Translating gives CASSRAELAGKSEQFF.

J is TRBJ1-1 and V is TRBV18, with 9 bases identical to TRBD1. This CDR3 has 14 amino acids. Germline values: CDR1 KGHSH, CDR2 LQKENI. Losses at the gene ends were 6 bases for V and 1 base for J; bases not matched to a gene: 3. This chain's CDR3 is CASSQGQGNTEAFF. CDR3 nucleotides: TGTGCCAGCTCTCAGGGACAGGGGAACACTGAAGCTTTCTTT.

The gene calls are TRBV7-7 and TRBJ2-2; D could derive from TRBD1 or TRBD2 (7 bases each). V was pared by 3 bases and J by 6 bases, with 14 bases between. Germline lookup yields CDR1 SSHAT and CDR2 FNYEAQ (reference sequence). This CDR3 has 15 amino acids. DNA of the CDR3: TGTGCCAGCAGCTTCAGGGGGGGCCGATCCGGGGAGCTGTTTTTT. This codes for CASSFRGGRSGELFF.

CDR3: CASSQGRVNEQFF. The CDR3 nucleotides are TGTGCCAGCAGCCAAGGGAGGGTCAATGAGCAGTTCTTC. The chain couples TRBV3-1 (or the pseudogene TRBV3-2) to TRBJ2-1; TRBD2 might be the D (6 bases). The germline V gene encodes CDR1 LGHDT and CDR2 YNNKEL (reference sequence). This CDR3 has 13 amino acids. Trimming cost V 1 base and J 6 bases, with 7 bases left between them.

The chain recombines TRBV6-5 with TRBJ1-1; weak D call: TRBD1 (6 bases). The CDR3 runs to 14 residues. In germline, CDR1 is MNHEY, CDR2 SVGAGI. Between the trimmed V and J ends, which lost 10 bases and 1 base, there was a span of 16 bases. The CDR3 protein is CATQGTTGNTEAFF. The CDR3 DNA is TGTGCCACCCAAGGGACAACTGGGAACACTGAAGCTTTCTTT.

This rearrangement joins TRBV6-5 to TRBJ2-3; TRBD1 matches at 7 bases. V lost 8 bases to trimming and J lost 0 bases; unmatched junction nucleotides: 5. The CDR3 has 14 residues. The germline CDR1 and CDR2 sequences are MNHEY and SVGAGI. This CDR3 is CASADRASTDTQYF. CDR3 nucleotides: TGTGCCAGCGCCGACAGGGCGAGCACAGATACGCAGTATTTT.

This chain joins TRBV19 and TRBJ1-2, with D possibly being TRBD1 (6 bases). Trimming shortened V by 0 bases and J by 7 bases, and 18 bases separated the two germline ends. Germline assignment: CDR1 LNHDA and CDR2 SQIVND (reference sequence). The length of the CDR3 is 16 residues. The CDR3 coding sequence is TGTGCCAGTAGTATAGAGAACCGGAAAGGGGGAACTGGCTACACCTTC. This translates into CASSIENRKGGTGYTF.